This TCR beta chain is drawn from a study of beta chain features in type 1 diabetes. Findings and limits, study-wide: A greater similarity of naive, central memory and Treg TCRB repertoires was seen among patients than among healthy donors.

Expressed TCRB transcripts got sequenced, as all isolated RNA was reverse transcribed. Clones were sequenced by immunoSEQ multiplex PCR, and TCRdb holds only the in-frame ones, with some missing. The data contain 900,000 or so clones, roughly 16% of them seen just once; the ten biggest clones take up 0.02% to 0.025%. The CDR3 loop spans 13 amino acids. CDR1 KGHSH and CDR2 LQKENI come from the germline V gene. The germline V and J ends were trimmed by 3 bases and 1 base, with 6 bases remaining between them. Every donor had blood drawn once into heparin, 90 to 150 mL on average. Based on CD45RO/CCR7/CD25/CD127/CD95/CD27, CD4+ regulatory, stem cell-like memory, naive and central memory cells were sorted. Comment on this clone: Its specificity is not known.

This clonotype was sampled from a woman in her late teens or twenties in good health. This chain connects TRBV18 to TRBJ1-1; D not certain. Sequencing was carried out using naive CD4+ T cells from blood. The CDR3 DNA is TGTGCCAGCTCACCGTCGAAGAACACTGAAGCTTTCTTT. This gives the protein CASSPSKNTEAFF.